Each of the 3 T cell receptor beta chains below was sequenced from the same sample in a study of read filtering for tumor transcriptome and immune sequencing. The library was built from 400 to 500 ng RNA with molecular barcoded adaptors for alpha/delta and beta/gamma chains. TCRdb reprocessed the reads with MiXCR, giving one entry per CDR3 protein. The sample lists 85,000 to 100,000 distinct CDR3 sequences, approximately 21% seen once, with around 10% in the top ten. The sequenced sample was a population of CD138-negative cells sorted from bone marrow. The receptors here all came from a donor over 35 with multiple myeloma.

This clonotype occurred a few times. The CDR3 coding sequence is TGTGCCTGGAGCCGGGACAGCTACGTAGATTCACCCCTCCACTTT. As protein: CAWSRDSYVDSPLHF. The V and J genes are TRBV30 and TRBJ1-6; 7 nucleotides agree with TRBD1. CDR1 is GTSNPN, CDR2 SVGIG, per germline (reference sequence). V lost 3 bases and J lost 8; bases outside the gene matches: 10. The CDR3 has 15 residues.

This clonotype was picked up one time. The chain carries TRBV4-1 and TRBJ2-5; D ambiguous. Per germline, CDR1 MGHRA and CDR2 YSYEKL. The V gene lost 6 bases and the J gene lost 4 bases, with 18 bases spanning the gap. The CDR3 has 15 residues. The CDR3 DNA follows: TGCGCCAGCAGTCCCTTCAGAGGATTGAGAGAGACCCAGTACTTC. It specifies CASSPFRGLRETQYF.

This clonotype came up a few times. V and J are TRBV20-1 and TRBJ2-5, with 7 bases aligning to TRBD2. V gave up 5 bases and J gave up 4 bases; unmatched junction bases: 7. The CDR3 is 13 amino acids. Germline lookup yields CDR1 DFQATT and CDR2 SNEGSKA (reference sequence). CDR3 coding DNA: TGCAGTGCTCCCCCTCCGGGGGGAGAGACCCAGTACTTC. It yields the protein CSAPPPGGETQYF.